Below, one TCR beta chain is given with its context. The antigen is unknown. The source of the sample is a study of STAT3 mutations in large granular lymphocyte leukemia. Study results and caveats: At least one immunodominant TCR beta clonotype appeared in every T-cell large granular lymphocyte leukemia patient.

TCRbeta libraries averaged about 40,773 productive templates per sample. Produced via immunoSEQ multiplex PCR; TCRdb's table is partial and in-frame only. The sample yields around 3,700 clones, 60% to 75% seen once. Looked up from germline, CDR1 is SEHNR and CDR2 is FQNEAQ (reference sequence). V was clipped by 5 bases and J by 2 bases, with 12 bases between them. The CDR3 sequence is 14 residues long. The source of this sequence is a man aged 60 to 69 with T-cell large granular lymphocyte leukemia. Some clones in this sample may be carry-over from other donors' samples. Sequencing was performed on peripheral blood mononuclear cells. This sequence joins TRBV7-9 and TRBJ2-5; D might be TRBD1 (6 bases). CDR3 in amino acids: CASSTRTAQETQYF. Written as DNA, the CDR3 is TGTGCCAGCAGCACCAGGACAGCTCAAGAGACCCAGTACTTC.